This T cell receptor (beta chain) was identified during a study of T cells in Graves' hyperthyroidism and ophthalmopathy. On the study more broadly: The blood sample was taken at first diagnosis, before treatment began. Study results and caveats: Blood samples included most of the expanded thyroid clonotypes exceeding 0.001.

The germline gives CDR1 ENHRY, CDR2 SYGVKD. V lost 6 bases, J lost 4 bases, and 7 bases stayed unmatched. This CDR3 region has 14 residues. Template material for amplifying TCR beta CDR3 regions consisted of RNA transcripts. The HTBI primer set was used in a first-round RT-PCR of the TCR CDR3. TCRdb re-called the multiplex PCR reads through MiXCR, storing one row per CDR3 protein. The data contain around 350,000 distinct CDR3 sequences, about 19% of them seen just once; the ten biggest clones take up about 3.7%. About this clonotype: What it binds is unknown.

J is TRBJ1-1 and V is TRBV10-3; 8 bases agree with TRBD1. The TCR was taken from a woman between 18 and 30 years old with Graves' hyperthyroidism. Sequenced input: blood. CDR3 region: CAISKLQGVTEAFF. As DNA, the CDR3 is TGTGCCATCAGCAAGCTACAGGGGGTCACTGAAGCTTTCTTT.